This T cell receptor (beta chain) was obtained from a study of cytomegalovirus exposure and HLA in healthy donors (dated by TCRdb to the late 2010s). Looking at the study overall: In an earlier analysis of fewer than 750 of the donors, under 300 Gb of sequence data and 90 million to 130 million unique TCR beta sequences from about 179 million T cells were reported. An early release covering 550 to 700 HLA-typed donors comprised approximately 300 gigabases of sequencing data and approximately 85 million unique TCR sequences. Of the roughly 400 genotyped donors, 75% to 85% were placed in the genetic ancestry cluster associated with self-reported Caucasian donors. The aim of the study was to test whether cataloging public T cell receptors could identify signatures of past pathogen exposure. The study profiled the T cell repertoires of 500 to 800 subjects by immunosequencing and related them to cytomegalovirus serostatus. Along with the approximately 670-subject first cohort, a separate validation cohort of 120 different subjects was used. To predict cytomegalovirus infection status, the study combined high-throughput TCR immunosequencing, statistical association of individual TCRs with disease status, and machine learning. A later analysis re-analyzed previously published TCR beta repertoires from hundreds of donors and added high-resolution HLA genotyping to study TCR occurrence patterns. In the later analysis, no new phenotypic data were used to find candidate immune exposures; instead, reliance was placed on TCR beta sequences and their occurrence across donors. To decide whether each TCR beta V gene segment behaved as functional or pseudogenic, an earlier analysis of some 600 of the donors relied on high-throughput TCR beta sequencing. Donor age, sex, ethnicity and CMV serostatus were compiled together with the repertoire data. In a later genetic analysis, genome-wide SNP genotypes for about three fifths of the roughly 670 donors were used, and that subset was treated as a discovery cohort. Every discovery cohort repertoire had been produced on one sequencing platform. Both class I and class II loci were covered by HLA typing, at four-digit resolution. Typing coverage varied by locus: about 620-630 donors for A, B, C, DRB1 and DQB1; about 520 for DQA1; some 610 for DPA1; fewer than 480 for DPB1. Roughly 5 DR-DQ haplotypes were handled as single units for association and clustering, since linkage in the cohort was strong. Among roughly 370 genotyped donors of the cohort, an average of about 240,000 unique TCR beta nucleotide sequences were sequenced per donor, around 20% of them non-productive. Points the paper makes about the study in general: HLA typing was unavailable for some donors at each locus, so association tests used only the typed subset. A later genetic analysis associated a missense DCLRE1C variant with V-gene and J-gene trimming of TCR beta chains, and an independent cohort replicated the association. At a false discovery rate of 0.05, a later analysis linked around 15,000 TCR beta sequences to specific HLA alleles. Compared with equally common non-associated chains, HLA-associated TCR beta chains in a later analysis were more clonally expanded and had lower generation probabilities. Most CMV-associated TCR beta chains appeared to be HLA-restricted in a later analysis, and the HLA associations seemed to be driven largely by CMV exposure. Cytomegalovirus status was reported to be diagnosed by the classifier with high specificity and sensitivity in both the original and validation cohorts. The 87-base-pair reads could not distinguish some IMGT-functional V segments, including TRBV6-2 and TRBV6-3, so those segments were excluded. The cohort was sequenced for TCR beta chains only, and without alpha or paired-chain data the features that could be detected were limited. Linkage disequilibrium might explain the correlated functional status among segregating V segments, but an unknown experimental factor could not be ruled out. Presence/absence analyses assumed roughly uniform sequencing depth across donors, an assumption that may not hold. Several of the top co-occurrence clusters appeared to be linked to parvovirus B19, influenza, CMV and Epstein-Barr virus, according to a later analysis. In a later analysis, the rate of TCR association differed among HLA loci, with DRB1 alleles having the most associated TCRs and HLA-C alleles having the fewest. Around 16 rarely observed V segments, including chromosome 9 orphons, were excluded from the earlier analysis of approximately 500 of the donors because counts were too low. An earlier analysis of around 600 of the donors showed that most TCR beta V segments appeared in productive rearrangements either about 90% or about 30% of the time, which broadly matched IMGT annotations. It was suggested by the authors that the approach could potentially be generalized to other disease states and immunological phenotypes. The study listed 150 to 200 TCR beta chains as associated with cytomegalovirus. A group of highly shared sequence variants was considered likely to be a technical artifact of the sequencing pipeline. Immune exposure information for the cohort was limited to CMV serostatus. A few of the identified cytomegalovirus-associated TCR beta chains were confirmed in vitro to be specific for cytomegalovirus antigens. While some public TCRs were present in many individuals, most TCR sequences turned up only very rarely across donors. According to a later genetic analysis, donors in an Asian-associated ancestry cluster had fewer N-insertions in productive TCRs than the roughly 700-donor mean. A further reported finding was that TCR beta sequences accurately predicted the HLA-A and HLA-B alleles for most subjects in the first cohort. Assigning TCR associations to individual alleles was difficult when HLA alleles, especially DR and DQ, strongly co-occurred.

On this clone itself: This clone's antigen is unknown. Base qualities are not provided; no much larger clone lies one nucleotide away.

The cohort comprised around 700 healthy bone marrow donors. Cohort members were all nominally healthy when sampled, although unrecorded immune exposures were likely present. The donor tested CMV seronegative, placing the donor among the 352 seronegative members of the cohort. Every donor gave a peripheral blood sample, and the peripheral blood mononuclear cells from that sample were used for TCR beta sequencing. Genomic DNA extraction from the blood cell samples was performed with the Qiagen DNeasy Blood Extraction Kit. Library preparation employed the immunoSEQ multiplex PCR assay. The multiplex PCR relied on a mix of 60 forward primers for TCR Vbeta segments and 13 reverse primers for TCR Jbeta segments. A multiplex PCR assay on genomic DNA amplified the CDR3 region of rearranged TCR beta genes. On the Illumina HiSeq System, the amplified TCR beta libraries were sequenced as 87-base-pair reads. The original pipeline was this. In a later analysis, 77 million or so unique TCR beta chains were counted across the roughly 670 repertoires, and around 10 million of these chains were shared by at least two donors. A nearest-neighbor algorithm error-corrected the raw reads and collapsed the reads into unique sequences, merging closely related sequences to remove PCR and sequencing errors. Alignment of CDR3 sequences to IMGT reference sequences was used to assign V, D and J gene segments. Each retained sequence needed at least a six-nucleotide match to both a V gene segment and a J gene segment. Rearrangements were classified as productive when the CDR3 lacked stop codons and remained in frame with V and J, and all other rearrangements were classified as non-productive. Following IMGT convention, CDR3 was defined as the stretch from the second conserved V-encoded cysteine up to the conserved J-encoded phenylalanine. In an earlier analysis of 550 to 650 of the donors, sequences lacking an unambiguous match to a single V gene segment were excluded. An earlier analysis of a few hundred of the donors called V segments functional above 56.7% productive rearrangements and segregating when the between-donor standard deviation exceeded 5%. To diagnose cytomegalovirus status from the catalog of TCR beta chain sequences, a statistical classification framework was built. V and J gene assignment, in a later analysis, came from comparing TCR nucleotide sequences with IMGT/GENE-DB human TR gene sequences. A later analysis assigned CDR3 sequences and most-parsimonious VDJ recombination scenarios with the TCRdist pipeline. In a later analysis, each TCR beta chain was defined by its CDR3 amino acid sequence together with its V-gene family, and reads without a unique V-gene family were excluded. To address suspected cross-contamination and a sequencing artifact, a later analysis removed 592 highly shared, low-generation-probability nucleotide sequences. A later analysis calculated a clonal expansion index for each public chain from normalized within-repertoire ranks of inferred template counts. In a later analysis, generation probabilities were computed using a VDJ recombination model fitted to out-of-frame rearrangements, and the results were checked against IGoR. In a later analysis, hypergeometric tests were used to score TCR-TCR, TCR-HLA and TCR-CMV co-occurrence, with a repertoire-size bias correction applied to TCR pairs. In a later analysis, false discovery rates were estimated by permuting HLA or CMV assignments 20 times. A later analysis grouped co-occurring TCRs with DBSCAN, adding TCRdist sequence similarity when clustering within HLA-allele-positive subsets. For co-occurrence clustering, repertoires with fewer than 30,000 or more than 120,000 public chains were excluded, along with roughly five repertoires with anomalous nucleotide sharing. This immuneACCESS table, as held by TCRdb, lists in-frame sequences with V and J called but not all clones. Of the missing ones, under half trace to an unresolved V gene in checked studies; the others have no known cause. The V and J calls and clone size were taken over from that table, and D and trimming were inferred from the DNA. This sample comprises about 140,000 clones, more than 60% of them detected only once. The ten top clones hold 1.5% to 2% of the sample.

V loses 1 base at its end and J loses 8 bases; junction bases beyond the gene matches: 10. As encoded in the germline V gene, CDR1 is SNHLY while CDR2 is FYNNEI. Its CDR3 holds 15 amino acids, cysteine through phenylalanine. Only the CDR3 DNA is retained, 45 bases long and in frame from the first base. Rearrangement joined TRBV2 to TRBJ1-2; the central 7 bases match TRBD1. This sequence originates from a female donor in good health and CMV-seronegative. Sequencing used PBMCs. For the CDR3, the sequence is CASSEVAGGIGGYTF. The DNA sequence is TGTGCCAGCAGTGAAGTGGCAGGGGGTATTGGAGGCTACACCTTC.